The clone carrying this T cell receptor (beta chain) was seen at least ten times. Its specificity is unknown. Via MiXCR, TCRdb re-called the 5' RACE reads, giving one row per CDR3 protein. This table holds more than 650,000 distinct CDR3 sequences, 12% found once. This sample was taken from a study of CD8 T cells in ankylosing spondylitis. Trimming removed 6 bases from V and 5 bases from J, with 16 bases in between. CDR3 size: 14 residues. Germline V CDR1 and CDR2: ENHRY, SYGVKD. Study results and limitations: A number of the motif variants had already been described in reactive arthritis synovial fluid and blood. It appeared that ankylosing spondylitis blood was characterized by a TCR beta motif of several highly homologous variants.

The specimen sequenced was blood, either unsorted or a sorted T cell fraction (not recorded which). V gene TRBV10-3 combines with J gene TRBJ2-5, with a possible D match to TRBD1 (6 bases). This TCR was sampled from a male donor with ankylosing spondylitis. CDR3 in DNA: TGTGCCATCAGGGGGGACATGCTGAGCGAGACCCAGTACTTC. Translation: CAIRGDMLSETQYF.